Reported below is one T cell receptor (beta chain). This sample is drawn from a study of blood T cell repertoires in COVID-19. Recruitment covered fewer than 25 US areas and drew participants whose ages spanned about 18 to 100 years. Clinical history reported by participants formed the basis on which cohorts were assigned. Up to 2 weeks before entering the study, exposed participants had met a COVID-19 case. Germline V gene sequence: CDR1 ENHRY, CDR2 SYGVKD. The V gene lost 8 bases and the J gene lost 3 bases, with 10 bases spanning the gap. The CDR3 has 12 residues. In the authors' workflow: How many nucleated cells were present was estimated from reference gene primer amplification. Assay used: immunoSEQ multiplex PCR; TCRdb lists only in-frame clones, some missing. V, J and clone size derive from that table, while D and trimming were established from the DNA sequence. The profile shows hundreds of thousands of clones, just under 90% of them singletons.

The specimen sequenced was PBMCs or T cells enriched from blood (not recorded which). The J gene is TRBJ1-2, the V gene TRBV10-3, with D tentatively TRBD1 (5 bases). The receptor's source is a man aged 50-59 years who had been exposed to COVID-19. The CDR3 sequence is CAIRLTDYGYTF. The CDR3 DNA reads TGTGCCATCCGACTGACAGACTATGGCTACACCTTC.